These T cell receptor beta chains were read from a single sample in a study of T cell responses to AZD1222 COVID-19 vaccine. The method was immunoSEQ multiplex PCR; TCRdb's version includes in-frame clones alone and lacks a portion of them. There are approximately 130,000 clones in the sample; 93% occur only once, and about 3% lies in the top ten. The sequencing used peripheral blood, collected on day 0 of AZD1222 vaccination. The receptors here all came from an adult in good health. Both conserved end residues are part of each CDR3. Fields, in order: V gene, J gene, clone size, D gene, CDR3 DNA, CDR3 protein. D genes are given only for firm matches. Clone size, where shown, is once, few, many, or a class for clones that have expanded.

TRBV24-1	TRBJ1-5	NA	NA	TGTGCCACCAGTGGAGGCAGAAGCAATCAGCCCCAGCATTTT	CATSGGRSNQPQHF
TRBV5-1	TRBJ1-1	NA	TRBD1	TGCGCCAGCAGCGCCCTCGGGACAGCCACTGAAGCTTTCTTT	CASSALGTATEAFF
TRBV15	TRBJ1-1	NA	NA	TGTGCCACACAGGGAGTAGCGGCCACTGAAGCTTTCTTT	CATQGVAATEAFF
TRBV7-9	TRBJ1-1	NA	NA	TGTGCCAGCAGCCCGACGGGAATGAACACTGAAGCTTTCTTT	CASSPTGMNTEAFF
TRBV3-1/TRBV3-2	TRBJ2-4	NA	NA	TGTGCCAGCAGCCCATTGGGGACCCAGAGGGACATTCAGTACTTC	CASSPLGTQRDIQYF
TRBV19	TRBJ2-3	NA	TRBD2	TGTGCCAGTAGGGGCGGGAGGTATGAATTGGCAGATACGCAGTATTTT	CASRGGRYELADTQYF
TRBV28	TRBJ2-2	once	NA	TGTGCCAGCAGCGATAGGGGGGCCGGGGAGCTGTTTTTT	CASSDRGAGELFF
TRBV4-1	TRBJ1-6	NA	NA	TGCGCCAGCAGCCAAGCTCCCCCTTACCGGGACCCTCCTTCACCCCTCCACTTT	CASSQAPPYRDPPSPLHF
TRBV5-4	TRBJ1-4	NA	NA	TGTGCCAGCAGCTGGGAATTAGGCACAACTAATGAAAAACTGTTTTTT	CASSWELGTTNEKLFF
TRBV6-5	TRBJ2-1	NA	NA	TGTGCCAGCAGTTACGCTCCCTGGATGCGCAATGAGCAGTTCTTC	CASSYAPWMRNEQFF
TRBV28	TRBJ1-2	NA	TRBD1	TGTGCCAGCAGTGCCCTACGCGCGGACAGGCGCCATGGCTACACCTTC	CASSALRADRRHGYTF
TRBV29-1	TRBJ2-3	NA	NA	TGCAGCGTTGCGGACGGAGATACGCAGTATTTT	CSVADGDTQYF
TRBV14	TRBJ2-3	NA	NA	TGTGCCAGCAGCTCCCCGACGGGGAGGCCAGGCCTGGCGTCAGATACGCAGTATTTT	CASSSPTGRPGLASDTQYF
TRBV6-5	TRBJ1-5	once	NA	TGTGCCAGCAGTCTCAGACAGGGCAATCAGCCCCAGCATTTT	CASSLRQGNQPQHF
TRBV30	TRBJ1-2	NA	NA	TGTGCCTGGAGTGGTCAACAGGTATTGAGCTACACCTTC	CAWSGQQVLSYTF
TRBV7-9	TRBJ2-1	NA	NA	TGTGCCAGCAGCTTAGTCGGTACCGAACCATTACACAATGAGCAGTTCTTC	CASSLVGTEPLHNEQFF
TRBV6-5	TRBJ2-7	NA	NA	TGTGCCAGCAGTTACTCGATCCCCCCCTACGAGCAGTACTTC	CASSYSIPPYEQYF
TRBV23-1	TRBJ1-6	NA	TRBD1	TGCGCCAGCAGTACCCATCCCGACAGGGGGCTGGAGAATTCACCCCTCCACTTT	CASSTHPDRGLENSPLHF
TRBV11-3	TRBJ1-6	NA	NA	TGTGCCAGCAGCCCTAAGGGTGTAACGAATAATTCACCCCTCCACTTT	CASSPKGVTNNSPLHF
TRBV27	TRBJ1-2	NA	TRBD1	TGTGCCAGCAGTTTATCCCCAGGGGGGAACTATGGCTACACCTTC	CASSLSPGGNYGYTF
TRBV28	TRBJ1-5	NA	NA	TGTGCCAGCAGTTGGGGAGTTTCGTGGTCGGCCCGACACCGGGACACCAATCAGCCCCAGCATTTT	CASSWGVSWSARHRDTNQPQHF
TRBV20-1	TRBJ2-7	NA	TRBD2	TGCAGTGCTAGTATTACTAGCGGAGCCTACGAGCAGTACTTC	CSASITSGAYEQYF
TRBV28	TRBJ1-3	NA	NA	TGTGCCAGCGAGGATTCTGGAAACACCATATATTTT	CASEDSGNTIYF
TRBV19	TRBJ2-7	NA	NA	TGTGCCAGTAGTCCTACAGTTAGAGGTTACGAGCAGTACTTC	CASSPTVRGYEQYF
TRBV28	TRBJ1-1	NA	TRBD1	TGTGCCAGCAGTTTAGGCAGGGGGCACACTGAAGCTTTCTTT	CASSLGRGHTEAFF
TRBV2	TRBJ1-1	NA	NA	TGTGCCACCCAGGGGAGAACTGAAGCTTTCTTT	CATQGRTEAFF
TRBV19	TRBJ1-5	NA	TRBD1	TGTGCCAGTAGTATATTTACAGGGGGGAGCAATCAGCCCCAGCATTTT	CASSIFTGGSNQPQHF
TRBV9	TRBJ1-4	NA	NA	TGTGCCAGCAGCGTAGAGGGGTCTGGTGAAAAACTGTTTTTT	CASSVEGSGEKLFF
TRBV5-1	TRBJ1-2	NA	NA	TGCGCCAGCAGCTTGGTCGGAATGGGGGTTGGCTATGGCTACACCTTC	CASSLVGMGVGYGYTF
TRBV6-5	TRBJ1-3	once	NA	TGTGCCAGCAGGACCGGGTTATCTGGAAACACCATATATTTT	CASRTGLSGNTIYF
TRBV7-2	TRBJ2-1	NA	NA	TGTGCCAGCAGCTTAGCGGTAGGGGGGTTTACACATGAGCAGTTCTTC	CASSLAVGGFTHEQFF
TRBV7-2	TRBJ1-2	NA	TRBD1	TGTGCCAGCAGCATCAACTCGGGACAGGTCTATGGCTACACCTTC	CASSINSGQVYGYTF
TRBV6-5	TRBJ2-3	NA	TRBD1	TGTGCCAGCAGCAATACCGGGACAGGGGGAGATACGCAGTATTTT	CASSNTGTGGDTQYF
TRBV9	TRBJ2-1	NA	TRBD2	TGTGCCAGCAGCGAAACCGGACTAGCGGGAAGGTCGTTCTTC	CASSETGLAGRSFF
TRBV7-7	TRBJ2-1	NA	NA	TGTGCTAGCAGCGCCGGACAGATCTCCTACAATGAGCAGTTCTTC	CASSAGQISYNEQFF
TRBV27	TRBJ2-1	NA	NA	TGTGCCAGCAGTTTAATTTGGGGGGACGGAGACTACAATGAGCAGTTCTTC	CASSLIWGDGDYNEQFF
TRBV6-5	TRBJ1-1	NA	TRBD1	TGTGCCAGCAGTCCTAGACAGGGTCGAGGGACTGAAGCTTTCTTT	CASSPRQGRGTEAFF
TRBV12-3/TRBV12-4	TRBJ1-5	NA	NA	TGTGCCAGCAGGGGACATAGCAATCAGCCCCAGCATTTT	CASRGHSNQPQHF
TRBV7-2	TRBJ1-5	NA	NA	TGTGCCAGCAGCTTCGGCAATCAGCCCCAGCATTTT	CASSFGNQPQHF
TRBV25-1	TRBJ2-5	NA	NA	TGTGCCAGCAGTGTTGGGGGGCAAGAGACCCAGTACTTC	CASSVGGQETQYF
TRBV9	TRBJ1-2	NA	NA	TGTGCCAGCAGCGCCCGGGACGGCTACACCTTC	CASSARDGYTF
TRBV7-2	TRBJ2-7	NA	TRBD2	TGTGCCAGCAGCTTGACACTAGCGGGAGGTTCGGGTGAGCAGTACTTC	CASSLTLAGGSGEQYF